This is a list of T cell receptor beta chains from one sample in a study of CD8 T cells in ankylosing spondylitis. MiXCR, applied by TCRdb to the 5' RACE reads, yields one record per CDR3 protein. Among around 320,000 distinct CDR3 sequences, less than 25% were seen once, and the ten largest hold under 4%. The material sequenced was blood, either unsorted or a sorted T cell fraction (not recorded which). The origin of the receptors is a female donor with ankylosing spondylitis or in good health (not recorded which). Both conserved end residues are part of each CDR3. A D gene is named only where the DNA matches it firmly. Clone size is stated in some rows and not others, as once, few, many or a class when expanded.

J: TRBJ2-7
size: NA
D: NA
V: TRBV12-3/TRBV12-4
CDR3: CASSLAGSRDEQYF
DNA: TGTGCCAGCAGTTTAGCGGGGTCCCGGGACGAGCAGTACTTC

J: TRBJ2-1
size: NA
D: NA
V: TRBV6-2/TRBV6-3
CDR3: CASSYAAGRYNEQFF
DNA: TGTGCCAGCAGTTACGCAGCGGGTCGATACAATGAGCAGTTCTTC

J: TRBJ1-1
size: NA
D: NA
V: TRBV11-3
CDR3: CASSPRTPPEAFF
DNA: TGTGCCAGCAGCCCTAGGACACCCCCTGAAGCTTTCTTT

J: TRBJ2-7
size: NA
D: TRBD1
V: TRBV20-1
CDR3: CSARDGTGGYEQYF
DNA: TGCAGTGCTAGAGACGGGACAGGGGGCTACGAGCAGTACTTC

J: TRBJ1-4
size: NA
D: NA
V: TRBV7-8
CDR3: CASSLGGSTEKLFF
DNA: TGTGCCAGCAGCTTAGGAGGGTCTACGGAAAAACTGTTTTTT

J: TRBJ2-6
size: NA
D: NA
V: TRBV6-2/TRBV6-3
CDR3: CASSYESSGANVLTF
DNA: TGTGCCAGCAGTTACGAAAGCTCTGGGGCCAACGTCCTGACTTTC

J: TRBJ1-2
size: NA
D: NA
V: TRBV28
CDR3: CASSPPNSANYGYTF
DNA: TGTGCCAGCAGTCCTCCAAACTCTGCTAACTATGGCTACACCTTC

J: TRBJ2-1
size: many
D: TRBD2
V: TRBV24-1
CDR3: CATSDLLAGENNEQFF
DNA: TGTGCCACCAGTGATTTACTAGCGGGAGAAAACAATGAGCAGTTCTTC

J: TRBJ2-2
size: NA
D: TRBD2
V: TRBV5-4
CDR3: CASSLGTSSTGELFF
DNA: TGTGCCAGCAGCTTGGGGACTAGCAGCACCGGGGAGCTGTTTTTT

J: TRBJ2-3
size: few
D: TRBD2
V: TRBV5-1
CDR3: CANSQLAGERHTQYF
DNA: TGCGCCAACTCACAACTAGCGGGAGAAAGGCATACGCAGTATTTT

J: TRBJ1-5
size: NA
D: NA
V: TRBV6-5
CDR3: CASSATGPAQPQHF
DNA: TGTGCCTCCTCAGCGACGGGGCCTGCTCAGCCCCAGCATTTT

J: TRBJ2-7
size: few
D: NA
V: TRBV5-5
CDR3: CASSPHRDTYEQYF
DNA: TGTGCCAGCAGCCCCCACCGGGATACCTACGAGCAGTACTTC

J: TRBJ2-2
size: NA
D: NA
V: TRBV10-3
CDR3: CAISDIGELFF
DNA: TGTGCCATCAGTGACATCGGGGAGCTGTTTTTT

J: TRBJ1-6
size: NA
D: NA
V: TRBV6-2/TRBV6-3
CDR3: CASRAMGRTDSPLHF
DNA: TGTGCCAGCAGGGCCATGGGCCGAACTGATTCACCCCTCCACTTT

J: TRBJ2-3
size: NA
D: TRBD1
V: TRBV5-1
CDR3: CASSLRTGGADTQYF
DNA: TGCGCCAGCAGCTTGAGGACAGGGGGAGCAGATACGCAGTATTTT

J: TRBJ2-2
size: few
D: NA
V: TRBV24-1
CDR3: CATSEQGGGGGELFF
DNA: TGTGCCACCAGTGAGCAAGGAGGCGGCGGCGGGGAGCTGTTTTTT

J: TRBJ1-1
size: NA
D: NA
V: TRBV5-5
CDR3: CASSLLGSPEAFF
DNA: TGTGCCAGCAGCTTGTTGGGGAGCCCTGAAGCTTTCTTT

J: TRBJ2-2
size: NA
D: TRBD1
V: TRBV20-1
CDR3: CSARTGKATGELFF
DNA: TGCAGTGCTCGGACAGGGAAGGCCACCGGGGAGCTGTTTTTT

J: TRBJ2-1
size: NA
D: TRBD2
V: TRBV11-2
CDR3: CASSLDLAGGNNEQFF
DNA: TGTGCCAGCAGCTTAGACCTAGCGGGAGGGAACAATGAGCAGTTCTTC

J: TRBJ2-7
size: few
D: TRBD1
V: TRBV5-1
CDR3: CASSLGQGAIYEQYF
DNA: TGCGCCAGCAGCCTCGGACAGGGCGCTATATACGAGCAGTACTTC

J: TRBJ2-1
size: NA
D: NA
V: TRBV18
CDR3: CASSLHHGNEQFF
DNA: TGTGCCAGCTCTCTCCATCATGGGAATGAGCAGTTCTTC

J: TRBJ2-7
size: few
D: TRBD2
V: TRBV18
CDR3: CASSPGTSGGYEQYF
DNA: TGTGCCAGCTCCCCCGGGACTAGCGGGGGATACGAGCAGTACTTC

J: TRBJ1-1
size: many
D: NA
V: TRBV27
CDR3: CASSFGRLPLTEAFF
DNA: TGTGCCAGCAGTTTTGGGAGGCTACCGCTAACTGAAGCTTTCTTT

J: TRBJ2-3
size: NA
D: NA
V: TRBV24-1
CDR3: CATSDRASTDTQYF
DNA: TGTGCCACCAGTGACCGTGCCAGCACAGATACGCAGTATTTT

J: TRBJ2-7
size: NA
D: TRBD1
V: TRBV18
CDR3: CASSPITTGTNEQYF
DNA: TGTGCCAGCTCACCCATAACGACAGGGACCAACGAGCAGTACTTC

J: TRBJ2-7
size: many
D: TRBD1
V: TRBV20-1
CDR3: CSARDPGQGYSYEQYF
DNA: TGCAGTGCTAGAGACCCCGGACAGGGGTACTCCTACGAGCAGTACTTC